This record covers a single T cell receptor (beta chain). Which antigen it targets is not known. Within one base of it there is no much larger clone, and no base qualities were kept. Synthetic TCR analog templates were spiked into each PCR so that absolute template abundance could be estimated from read counts. Using the immunoSEQ assay, TCRbeta CDR3 regions were amplified from genomic DNA with bias-controlled V and J gene primers. Sequencing of rearranged TCRbeta segments was done at approximately 20X coverage. Per the original workflow: Sequencing errors were corrected by clustering and CDR3s were annotated against IMGT to assign V, D and J genes. Out-of-frame and stop-codon sequences were excluded, and only productive TCRbeta rearrangements were used in downstream analyses. Clonality was calculated as one minus the Shannon entropy normalized by the log of the number of unique productive sequences. Fisher's exact test with Benjamini-Hochberg correction, at a threshold of adjusted p below 0.01, was used to find clones that differed between time points or between blood and tumor. TCRdb limited this immuneACCESS table to in-frame rearrangements with V and J called. A share of clones is missing; checked studies link under half to unresolved V genes, and the rest is unexplained. D and trimming were read from the DNA, whereas the V and J calls and clone size are those reported in that table. The sample records 50,000 or so clones, roughly 84% of which are singletons. Of the sample, roughly 22% falls within the top ten clones.

Including the terminal cysteine and phenylalanine, the CDR3 comprises 15 residues. The only DNA kept is the CDR3, 45 bases in frame from the first base. CDR1 LNHNV and CDR2 YYDKDF were looked up in the germline V gene (reference sequence). The germline V end is reduced by 1 base and the J end by 6 bases; junction bases left unmatched: 3. This sample is drawn from a study of PD-L1 blockade in urothelial cancer (dated by TCRdb to about 2017). For the study in its entirety: Every patient began therapy in 2014 and was given atezolizumab 1,200 mg intravenously every 3 weeks. About 90% of the roughly 29 patients were identified as males with urothelial cancer of bladder origin, and a prior smoking history was reported by 18 of 29 patients. An ECOG performance status of 0 or 1 was recorded for the patients, and 0 to 3 prior chemotherapy regimens had been received by the patients. Blood samples were analyzed at two time points: 3 weeks after treatment start (second dose) and 6 weeks after treatment start. Blood samples gave median yields of approximately 130,000 T cells and 65,000 to 85,000 unique TCRs, along with a median clonality of 0.080. An exploratory multi-omic analysis was conducted of the somatic, immune and clinical correlates of response to PD-L1 blockade with atezolizumab in urothelial cancer. TCR sequencing covered pretreatment tumor samples and matched, serially collected peripheral blood taken before and after atezolizumab treatment. Durable clinical benefit meant progression-free survival longer than 6 months, and TCR features were also tested against progression-free and overall survival. In the same patients who had TCR sequencing, pretreatment tumors also underwent whole exome sequencing and RNA sequencing. Durable clinical benefit was achieved by nine patients and was not achieved by 20 patients. Pretreatment blood TCR-seq was available for around 29 patients, at least one posttreatment blood collection was obtained for some 25 patients, and tumor TCR-seq was available for some 25 patients. What the research found in general, with its limitations: Small sample size (n ≈ 29) and many exploratory analyses mean the results are intended to be hypothesis-generating. A pretreatment peripheral blood TCR clonality below the median was linked to improved progression-free and overall survival. Greater expansion of tumor-associated TCR clones in peripheral blood 3 weeks after the start of treatment was observed in patients with durable benefit (n of about 20, p = 0.022).

The sample's time point label, decoded: pretreatment peripheral blood. A cohort of 25 to 30 patients with locally advanced or metastatic urothelial carcinoma, treated at Memorial Sloan Kettering on a trial protocol, was included. Peripheral blood mononuclear cells were collected pretreatment and during treatment, at between 1 and 8 total time points per patient. The Qiagen DNeasy Blood extraction kit was used to purify genomic DNA from total PBMCs and tumor samples. PBMCs were collected pretreatment and during treatment, and were isolated and stored as previously described. This receptor was obtained from a man aged 55-75 years with urothelial cancer. This specimen consisted of PBMCs, obtained around atezolizumab (anti-PD-L1) treatment. The rearranged segments are TRBV15 and TRBJ1-6, with 7 junctional bases fitting TRBD1. The nucleotides are TGTGCCACCAGCAGAGCAGGGGGATTTAATTCACCCCTCCACTTT. This translates into CATSRAGGFNSPLHF.